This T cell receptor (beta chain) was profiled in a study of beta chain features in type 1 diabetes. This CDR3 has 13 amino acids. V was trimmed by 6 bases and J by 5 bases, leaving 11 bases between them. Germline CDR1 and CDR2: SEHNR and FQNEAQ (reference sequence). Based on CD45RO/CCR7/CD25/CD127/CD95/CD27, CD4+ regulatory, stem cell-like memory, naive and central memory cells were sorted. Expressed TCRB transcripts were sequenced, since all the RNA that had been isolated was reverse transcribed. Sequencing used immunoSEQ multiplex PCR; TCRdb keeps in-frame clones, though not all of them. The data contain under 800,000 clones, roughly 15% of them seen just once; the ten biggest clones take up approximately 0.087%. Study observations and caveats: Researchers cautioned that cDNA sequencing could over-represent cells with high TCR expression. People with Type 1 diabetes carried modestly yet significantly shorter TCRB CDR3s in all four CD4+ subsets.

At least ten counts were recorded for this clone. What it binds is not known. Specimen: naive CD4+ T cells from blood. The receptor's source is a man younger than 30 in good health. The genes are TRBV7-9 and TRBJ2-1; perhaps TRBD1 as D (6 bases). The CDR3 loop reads CASSRPGDNEQFF. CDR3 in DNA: TGTGCCAGCAGTCGTCCAGGGGACAATGAGCAGTTCTTC.